This T cell receptor beta chain derives from a study of blood T cell repertoires in COVID-19. The wider study: T cells, B-cell-depleted T cells, or PBMCs supplied cDNA or gDNA.

The assay was immunoSEQ multiplex PCR, and TCRdb's table has in-frame clones only and misses some. The sample carries over 70,000 clones, approximately 89% recorded once. Trimming cost V 1 base and J 6 bases; bases outside gene matches: 4. Germline CDR1 SGHDT, CDR2 YYEEEE. The CDR3 runs 15 residues. This TCR derives from a woman of 80 years or more with acute or convalescent COVID-19. The chain is built from TRBV5-6 and TRBJ1-6, with 7 bases identical to TRBD1. The sequenced sample was peripheral blood. For the CDR3, the DNA is TGTGCCAGCAGCTTGTTCGACAGGGCTAATTCACCCCTCCACTTT. It codes for CASSLFDRANSPLHF.